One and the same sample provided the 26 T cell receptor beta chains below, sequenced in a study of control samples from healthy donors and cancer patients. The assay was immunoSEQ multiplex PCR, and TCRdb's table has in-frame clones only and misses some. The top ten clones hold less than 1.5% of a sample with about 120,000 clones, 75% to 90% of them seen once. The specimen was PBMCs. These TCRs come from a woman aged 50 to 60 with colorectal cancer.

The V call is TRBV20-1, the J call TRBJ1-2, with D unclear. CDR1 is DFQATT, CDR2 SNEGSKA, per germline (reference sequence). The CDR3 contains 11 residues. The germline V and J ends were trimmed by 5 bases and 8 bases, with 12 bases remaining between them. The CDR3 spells CSASHPNGYTF. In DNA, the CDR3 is TGCAGTGCTTCCCACCCGAACGGCTACACCTTC.

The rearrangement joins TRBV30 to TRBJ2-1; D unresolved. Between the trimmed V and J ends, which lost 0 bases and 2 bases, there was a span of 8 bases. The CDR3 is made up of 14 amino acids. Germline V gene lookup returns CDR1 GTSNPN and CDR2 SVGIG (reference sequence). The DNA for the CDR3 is TGTGCCTGGAGTGTCCGAGGTGCCTACAATGAGCAGTTCTTC. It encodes CAWSVRGAYNEQFF.

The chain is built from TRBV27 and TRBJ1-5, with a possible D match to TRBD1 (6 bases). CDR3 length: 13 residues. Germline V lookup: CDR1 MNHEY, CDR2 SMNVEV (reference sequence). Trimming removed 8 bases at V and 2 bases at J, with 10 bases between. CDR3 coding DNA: TGTGCCAGCCGTCGACAGGGCAATCAGCCCCAGCATTTT. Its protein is CASRRQGNQPQHF.

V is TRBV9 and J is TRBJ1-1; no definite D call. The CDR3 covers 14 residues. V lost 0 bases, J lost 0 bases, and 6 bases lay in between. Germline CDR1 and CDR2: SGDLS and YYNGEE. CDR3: CASSVVRLNTEAFF. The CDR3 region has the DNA TGTGCCAGCAGCGTAGTACGGTTGAACACTGAAGCTTTCTTT.

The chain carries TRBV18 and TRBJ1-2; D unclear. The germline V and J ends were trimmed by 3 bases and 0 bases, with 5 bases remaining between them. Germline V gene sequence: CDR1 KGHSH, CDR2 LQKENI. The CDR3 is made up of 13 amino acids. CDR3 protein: CASSPPSNYGYTF. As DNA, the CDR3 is TGTGCCAGCTCACCCCCTTCTAACTATGGCTACACCTTC.

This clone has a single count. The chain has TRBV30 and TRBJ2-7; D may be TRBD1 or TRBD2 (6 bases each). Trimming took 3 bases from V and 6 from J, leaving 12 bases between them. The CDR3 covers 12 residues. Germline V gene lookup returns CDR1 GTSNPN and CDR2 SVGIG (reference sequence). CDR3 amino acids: CAWREGGSEQYF. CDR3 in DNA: TGTGCCTGGAGAGAGGGGGGCTCCGAGCAGTACTTC. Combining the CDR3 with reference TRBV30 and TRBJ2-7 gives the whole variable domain SQTIHQWPATLVQPVGSPLSLECTVEGTSNPNLYWYRQAAGRGLQLLFYSVGIGQISSEVPQNLSASRPQDRQFILSSKKLLLSDSGFYLCAWREGGSEQYFGPGTRLTVT.

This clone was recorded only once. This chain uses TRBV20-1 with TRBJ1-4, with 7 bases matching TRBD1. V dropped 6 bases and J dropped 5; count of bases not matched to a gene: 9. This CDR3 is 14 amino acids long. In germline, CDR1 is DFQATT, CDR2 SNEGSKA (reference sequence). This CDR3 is CSASRTGGNEKLFF. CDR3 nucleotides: TGCAGTGCGAGTAGGACAGGAGGAAATGAAAAACTGTTTTTT.

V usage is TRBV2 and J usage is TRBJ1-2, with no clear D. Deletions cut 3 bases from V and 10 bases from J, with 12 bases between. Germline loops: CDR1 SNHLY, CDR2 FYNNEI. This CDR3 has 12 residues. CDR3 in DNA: TGTGCCAGCAGTGAGGGAATGGACGACTACACCTTC. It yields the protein CASSEGMDDYTF. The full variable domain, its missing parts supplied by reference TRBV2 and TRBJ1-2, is EPEVTQTPSHQVTQMGQEVILRCVPISNHLYFYWYRQILGQKVEFLVSFYNNEISEKSEIFDDQFSVERPDGSNFTLKIRSTKLEDSAMYFCASSEGMDDYTFGSGTRLTVV.

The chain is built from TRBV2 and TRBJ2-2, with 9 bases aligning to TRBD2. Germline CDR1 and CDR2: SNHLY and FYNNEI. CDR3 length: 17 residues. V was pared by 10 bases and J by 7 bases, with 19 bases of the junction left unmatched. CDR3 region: CATLPIGGGARGGELFF. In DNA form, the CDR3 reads TGTGCCACACTCCCAATAGGCGGGGGGGCCCGTGGCGGGGAGCTGTTTTTT.

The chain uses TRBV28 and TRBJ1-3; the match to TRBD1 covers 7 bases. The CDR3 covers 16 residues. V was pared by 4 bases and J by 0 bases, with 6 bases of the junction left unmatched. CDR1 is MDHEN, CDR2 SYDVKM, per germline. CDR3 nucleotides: TGTGCCAGCAGTTCGCCTGGACAGGCCTCTGGAAACACCATATATTTT. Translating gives CASSSPGQASGNTIYF.

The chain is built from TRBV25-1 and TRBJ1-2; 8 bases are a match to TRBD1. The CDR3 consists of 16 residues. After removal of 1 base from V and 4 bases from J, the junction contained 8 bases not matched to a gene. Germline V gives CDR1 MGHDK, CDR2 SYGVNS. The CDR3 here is CASSESRSGGVYGYTF. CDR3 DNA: TGTGCCAGCAGTGAATCGAGGTCAGGGGGCGTCTATGGCTACACCTTC.

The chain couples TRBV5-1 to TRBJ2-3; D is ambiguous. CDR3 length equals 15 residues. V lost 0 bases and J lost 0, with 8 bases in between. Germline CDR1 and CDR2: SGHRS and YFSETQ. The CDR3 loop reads CASSLDRSSTDTQYF. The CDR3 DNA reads TGCGCCAGCAGCTTGGACCGCTCTAGCACAGATACGCAGTATTTT.

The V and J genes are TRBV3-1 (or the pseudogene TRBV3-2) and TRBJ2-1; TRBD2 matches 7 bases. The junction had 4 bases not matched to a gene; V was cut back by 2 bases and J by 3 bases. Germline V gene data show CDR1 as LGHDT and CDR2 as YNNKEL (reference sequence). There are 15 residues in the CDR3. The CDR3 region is CASSQTTGGYNEQFF. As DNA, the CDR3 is TGTGCCAGCAGCCAAACGACGGGGGGCTACAATGAGCAGTTCTTC.

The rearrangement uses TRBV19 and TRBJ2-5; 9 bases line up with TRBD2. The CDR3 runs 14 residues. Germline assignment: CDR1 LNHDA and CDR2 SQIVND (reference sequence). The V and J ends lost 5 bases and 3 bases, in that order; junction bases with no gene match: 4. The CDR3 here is CASSPRTSEETQYF. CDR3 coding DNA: TGTGCCAGTAGTCCCCGGACTAGCGAAGAGACCCAGTACTTC.

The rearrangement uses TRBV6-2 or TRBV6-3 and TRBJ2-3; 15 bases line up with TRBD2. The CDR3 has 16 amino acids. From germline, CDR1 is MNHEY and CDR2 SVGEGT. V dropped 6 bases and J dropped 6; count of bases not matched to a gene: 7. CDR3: CASSRTSGGEADTQYF. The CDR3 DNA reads TGTGCCAGCAGCAGGACTAGCGGGGGGGAGGCTGATACGCAGTATTTT.

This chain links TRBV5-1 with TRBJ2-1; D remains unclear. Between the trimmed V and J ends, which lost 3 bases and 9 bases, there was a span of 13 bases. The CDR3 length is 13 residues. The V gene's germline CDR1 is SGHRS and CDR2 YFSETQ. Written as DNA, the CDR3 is TGCGCCAGCAGCTCCGAATTTTTGGGTGAGCAGTTCTTC. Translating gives CASSSEFLGEQFF.

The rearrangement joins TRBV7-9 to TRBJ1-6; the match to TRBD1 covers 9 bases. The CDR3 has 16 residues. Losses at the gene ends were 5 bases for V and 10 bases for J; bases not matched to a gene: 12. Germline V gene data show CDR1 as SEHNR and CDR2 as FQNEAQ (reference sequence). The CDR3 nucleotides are TGTGCCAGCAGCGAGGGACAGGGATCGAAGAAATCACCCCTCCACTTT. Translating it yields CASSEGQGSKKSPLHF. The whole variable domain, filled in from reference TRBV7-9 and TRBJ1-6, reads DTGVSQNPRHKITKRGQNVTFRCDPISEHNRLYWYRQTLGQGPEFLTYFQNEAQLEKSRLLSDRFSAERPKGSFSTLEIQRTEQGDSAMYLCASSEGQGSKKSPLHFGNGTRLTVT.

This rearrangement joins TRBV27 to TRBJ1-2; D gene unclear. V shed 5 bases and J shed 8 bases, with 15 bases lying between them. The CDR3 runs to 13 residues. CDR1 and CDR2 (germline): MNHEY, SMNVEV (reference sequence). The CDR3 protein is CASSPHGRWGYTF. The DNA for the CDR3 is TGTGCCAGCAGTCCCCATGGCCGGTGGGGCTACACCTTC.

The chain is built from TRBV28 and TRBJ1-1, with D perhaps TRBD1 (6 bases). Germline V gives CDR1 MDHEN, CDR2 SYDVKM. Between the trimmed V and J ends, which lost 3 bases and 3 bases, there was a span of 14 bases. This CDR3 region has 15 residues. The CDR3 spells CASSFYGTFDTEAFF. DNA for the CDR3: TGTGCCAGCAGTTTCTATGGGACATTCGACACTGAAGCTTTCTTT.

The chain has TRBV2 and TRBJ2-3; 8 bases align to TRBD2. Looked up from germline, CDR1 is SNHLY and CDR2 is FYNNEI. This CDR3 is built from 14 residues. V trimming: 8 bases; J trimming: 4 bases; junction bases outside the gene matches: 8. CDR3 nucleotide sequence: TGTGCCAGCCTAGCCAGCGGGAGTTCAGATACGCAGTATTTT. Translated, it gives CASLASGSSDTQYF.

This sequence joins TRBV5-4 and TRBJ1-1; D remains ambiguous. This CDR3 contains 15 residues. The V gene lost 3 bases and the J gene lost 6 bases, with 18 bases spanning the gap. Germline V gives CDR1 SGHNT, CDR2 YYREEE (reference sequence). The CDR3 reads CASSYQDRTLSEAFF. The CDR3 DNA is TGTGCCAGCAGCTACCAAGACCGAACCCTATCTGAAGCTTTCTTT.

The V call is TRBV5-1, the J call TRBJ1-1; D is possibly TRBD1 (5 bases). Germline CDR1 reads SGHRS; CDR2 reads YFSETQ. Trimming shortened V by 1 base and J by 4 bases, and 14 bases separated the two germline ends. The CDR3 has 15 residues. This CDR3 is CASSLSQGWVTEAFF. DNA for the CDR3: TGCGCCAGCAGCTTGTCGCAGGGATGGGTCACTGAAGCTTTCTTT.

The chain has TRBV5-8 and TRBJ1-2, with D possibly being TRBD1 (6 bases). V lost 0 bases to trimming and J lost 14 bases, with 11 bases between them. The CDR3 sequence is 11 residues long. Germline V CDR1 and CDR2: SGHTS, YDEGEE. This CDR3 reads CASSLDRAKTF. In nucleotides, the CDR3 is TGTGCCAGCAGCTTGGACAGGGCAAAGACCTTC.

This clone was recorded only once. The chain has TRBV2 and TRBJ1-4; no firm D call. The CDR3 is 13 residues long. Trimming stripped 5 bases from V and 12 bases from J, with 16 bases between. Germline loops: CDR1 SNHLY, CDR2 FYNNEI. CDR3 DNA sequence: TGTGCCAGCAGTAGACACACGGAGGGAGAACTGTTTTTT. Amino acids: CASSRHTEGELFF.

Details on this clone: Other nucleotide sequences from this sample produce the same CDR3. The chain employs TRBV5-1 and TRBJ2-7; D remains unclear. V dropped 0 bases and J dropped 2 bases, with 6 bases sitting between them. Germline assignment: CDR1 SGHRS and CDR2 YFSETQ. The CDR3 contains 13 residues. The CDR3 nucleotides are TGCGCCAGCAGCTTGGTGGGTACCTACGAGCAGTACTTC. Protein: CASSLVGTYEQYF.

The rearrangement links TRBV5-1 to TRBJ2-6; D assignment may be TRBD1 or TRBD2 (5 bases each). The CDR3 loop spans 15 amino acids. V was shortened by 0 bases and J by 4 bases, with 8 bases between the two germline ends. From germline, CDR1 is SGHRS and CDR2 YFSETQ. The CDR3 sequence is CASSLAGTGANVLTF. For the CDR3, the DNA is TGCGCCAGCAGCTTGGCAGGGACCGGGGCCAACGTCCTGACTTTC.